This T cell receptor beta chain was obtained from a study of blood T cell repertoires in COVID-19. Study information: There were acute and convalescent COVID-19 samples, and they came from the United States, Italy and Spain. The analysed material was cDNA or gDNA that came from T cells, B-cell-depleted T cells, or PBMCs.

This clone appeared a single time. Data came from immunoSEQ multiplex PCR; TCRdb stores just in-frame clones and leaves some out. The profile shows roughly 50,000 clones, approximately 90% of them singletons. The CDR3 spans 16 residues. Deletions cut 0 bases from V and 3 bases from J, with 13 bases between. Germline V gene data show CDR1 as SGDLS and CDR2 as YYNGEE. Material: peripheral blood. This clonotype originated in a woman aged 40 to 55 with active COVID-19. V gene TRBV9 combines with J gene TRBJ2-1, with D perhaps matching TRBD2 (7 bases). CDR3 nucleotides: TGTGCCAGCAGCGTAGCAGGCGGGGGCCACTACAATGAGCAGTTCTTC. Residues: CASSVAGGGHYNEQFF.